A selection of T cell receptor beta chains follows, all from one sample in a study of T cells in Graves' hyperthyroidism and ophthalmopathy. TCRdb passed the multiplex PCR reads through MiXCR, listing each CDR3 protein once. The sample lists about 400,000 distinct CDR3 sequences, about 14% occurring once. Specimen: blood. Every receptor here comes from a man aged 50 to 59 with Graves' ophthalmopathy. The CDR3 runs from the conserved cysteine through the conserved F or W. Fields, in order: V gene, D gene, J gene, clone size, CDR3 protein, CDR3 DNA. A D gene is named only where the DNA matches it firmly. Some rows mark clone size as missing; the rest say once, few, many or name a class of expanded clone.

v_gene: TRBV9
d_gene: TRBD2
j_gene: TRBJ2-5
abundance: .
CDR3aa: CASSPGVAGGETQYF
CDR3nt: TGTGCCAGCAGCCCAGGGGTAGCGGGGGGAGAGACCCAGTACTTC

v_gene: TRBV18
d_gene: .
j_gene: TRBJ1-5
abundance: many
CDR3aa: CASSPQGLGNQPQHF
CDR3nt: TGTGCCAGCTCACCACAGGGTTTGGGCAATCAGCCCCAGCATTTT

v_gene: TRBV7-3
d_gene: .
j_gene: TRBJ2-5
abundance: many
CDR3aa: CASSPGPIQETQYF
CDR3nt: TGTGCCAGCAGCCCGGGACCTATTCAAGAGACCCAGTACTTC

v_gene: TRBV18
d_gene: TRBD1
j_gene: TRBJ1-1
abundance: many
CDR3aa: CASSPYDRGQAEAFF
CDR3nt: TGTGCCAGCTCACCGTACGACAGGGGTCAAGCTGAAGCTTTCTTT

v_gene: TRBV6-1
d_gene: TRBD2
j_gene: TRBJ2-3
abundance: .
CDR3aa: CASSLTGTSGRTSDTQYF
CDR3nt: TGTGCCAGCAGTCTCACGGGGACTAGCGGGAGAACGTCAGATACGCAGTATTTT

v_gene: TRBV7-9
d_gene: .
j_gene: TRBJ2-7
abundance: many
CDR3aa: CASSSGYYEQYF
CDR3nt: TGTGCCAGCAGCTCAGGGTACTACGAGCAGTACTTC

v_gene: TRBV2
d_gene: .
j_gene: TRBJ1-2
abundance: few
CDR3aa: CASPTGGYGYTF
CDR3nt: TGTGCCAGCCCAACGGGTGGCTATGGCTACACCTTC

v_gene: TRBV18
d_gene: .
j_gene: TRBJ2-1
abundance: many
CDR3aa: CASSPRAWDNEQFF
CDR3nt: TGTGCCAGCTCACCACGGGCCTGGGACAATGAGCAGTTCTTC

v_gene: TRBV13
d_gene: .
j_gene: TRBJ2-7
abundance: few
CDR3aa: CASSLGLSLRWTVQYEQYF
CDR3nt: TGTGCCAGCAGCTTAGGCCTTTCTCTCAGATGGACGGTCCAATACGAGCAGTACTTC

v_gene: TRBV28
d_gene: TRBD1
j_gene: TRBJ2-7
abundance: many
CDR3aa: CASSSSGQGRPHEQYF
CDR3nt: TGTGCCAGCAGTTCCTCGGGACAGGGACGCCCCCACGAGCAGTACTTC

v_gene: TRBV11-2
d_gene: .
j_gene: TRBJ2-3
abundance: .
CDR3aa: CASSLFSTGGADTQYF
CDR3nt: TGTGCCAGCAGCTTATTCTCCACCGGAGGTGCAGATACGCAGTATTTT

v_gene: TRBV7-9
d_gene: TRBD2
j_gene: TRBJ2-5
abundance: many
CDR3aa: CASTPGLAEKETQYF
CDR3nt: TGTGCCAGCACCCCGGGACTAGCGGAAAAAGAGACCCAGTACTTC

v_gene: TRBV28
d_gene: TRBD1
j_gene: TRBJ2-3
abundance: many
CDR3aa: CASSLGGSGRTDTQYF
CDR3nt: TGTGCCAGCAGTCTAGGGGGCTCGGGTCGCACAGATACGCAGTATTTT

v_gene: TRBV4-2
d_gene: .
j_gene: TRBJ2-3
abundance: many
CDR3aa: CASSQDGASTDTQYF
CDR3nt: TGTGCCAGCAGCCAAGATGGTGCTAGCACAGATACGCAGTATTTT

v_gene: TRBV29-1
d_gene: .
j_gene: TRBJ1-2
abundance: few
CDR3aa: CSAGRGAGVEGYTF
CDR3nt: TGCAGCGCTGGACGGGGCGCGGGAGTAGAAGGCTACACCTTC

v_gene: TRBV7-9
d_gene: .
j_gene: TRBJ2-1
abundance: many
CDR3aa: CASISRRRSGVNEQFF
CDR3nt: TGTGCCAGCATTTCGCGAAGGAGGTCCGGGGTCAATGAGCAGTTCTTC

v_gene: TRBV18
d_gene: .
j_gene: TRBJ2-5
abundance: many
CDR3aa: CASSPPVGAQETQYF
CDR3nt: TGTGCCAGCTCACCACCGGTTGGGGCCCAAGAGACCCAGTACTTC

v_gene: TRBV6-5
d_gene: .
j_gene: TRBJ1-6
abundance: many
CDR3aa: CASSYSLGSASPLHF
CDR3nt: TGTGCCAGCAGTTACTCTTTAGGGTCGGCTTCACCCCTCCACTTT

v_gene: TRBV7-7
d_gene: .
j_gene: TRBJ2-1
abundance: many
CDR3aa: CASSLFGAAPGEEQFF
CDR3nt: TGTGCTAGCAGCTTATTCGGAGCGGCTCCGGGGGAGGAGCAGTTCTTC

v_gene: TRBV7-9
d_gene: .
j_gene: TRBJ1-4
abundance: many
CDR3aa: CASSLYGGKDEKLFF
CDR3nt: TGTGCCAGCAGCTTATATGGAGGGAAAGACGAAAAACTGTTTTTT

v_gene: TRBV12-3/TRBV12-4
d_gene: .
j_gene: TRBJ1-3
abundance: many
CDR3aa: CASSFGGSGNTIYF
CDR3nt: TGTGCCAGCAGTTTCGGGGGATCTGGAAACACCATATATTTT

v_gene: TRBV20-1
d_gene: .
j_gene: TRBJ2-5
abundance: many
CDR3aa: CSVRGLDETQYF
CDR3nt: TGCAGTGTCAGAGGGTTGGATGAGACCCAGTACTTC

v_gene: TRBV20-1
d_gene: .
j_gene: TRBJ1-2
abundance: once
CDR3aa: CSAREGSTLGYTF
CDR3nt: TGCAGTGCTAGAGAGGGATCCACACTTGGCTACACCTTC

v_gene: TRBV11-2
d_gene: .
j_gene: TRBJ2-1
abundance: .
CDR3aa: CASSLEGAGDNEQFF
CDR3nt: TGTGCCAGCAGCTTAGAAGGGGCTGGCGACAATGAGCAGTTCTTC

v_gene: TRBV7-6
d_gene: .
j_gene: TRBJ2-1
abundance: few
CDR3aa: CASSPNQNEQFF
CDR3nt: TGTGCCAGCAGCCCCAATCAGAATGAGCAGTTCTTC

v_gene: TRBV27
d_gene: .
j_gene: TRBJ2-5
abundance: many
CDR3aa: CASSLSHSKETQYF
CDR3nt: TGTGCCAGCAGTTTATCTCACAGTAAGGAGACCCAGTACTTC

v_gene: TRBV3-1
d_gene: .
j_gene: TRBJ2-1
abundance: many
CDR3aa: CASSQRTPGSNEQFF
CDR3nt: TGTGCCAGCAGCCAACGGACACCTGGATCCAATGAGCAGTTCTTC

v_gene: TRBV7-9
d_gene: TRBD2
j_gene: TRBJ2-1
abundance: .
CDR3aa: CASSSTSGLGYNEQFF
CDR3nt: TGTGCCAGCAGTTCCACTAGCGGTTTGGGGTACAATGAGCAGTTCTTC

v_gene: TRBV15
d_gene: .
j_gene: TRBJ1-1
abundance: .
CDR3aa: CATSRDHRREAFF
CDR3nt: TGTGCCACCAGCAGAGATCATCGGAGGGAAGCTTTCTTT

v_gene: TRBV29-1
d_gene: .
j_gene: TRBJ2-5
abundance: .
CDR3aa: CSVGRGPPQETQYF
CDR3nt: TGCAGCGTGGGACGGGGGCCTCCTCAAGAGACCCAGTACTTC

v_gene: TRBV3-1
d_gene: .
j_gene: TRBJ1-2
abundance: many
CDR3aa: CASSDPGDGYTF
CDR3nt: TGTGCCAGCAGCGATCCAGGGGACGGCTACACCTTC

v_gene: TRBV10-3
d_gene: TRBD2
j_gene: TRBJ2-1
abundance: .
CDR3aa: CASAGGGRNEQFF
CDR3nt: TGTGCCTCCGCCGGGGGAGGGCGGAATGAGCAGTTCTTC

v_gene: TRBV28
d_gene: TRBD1
j_gene: TRBJ1-5
abundance: many
CDR3aa: CASSPMTGGWRQPQHF
CDR3nt: TGTGCCAGCAGTCCGATGACAGGGGGTTGGAGGCAGCCCCAGCATTTT

v_gene: TRBV7-6
d_gene: .
j_gene: TRBJ1-6
abundance: few
CDR3aa: CASSPGTDSSYNSPLHF
CDR3nt: TGTGCCAGCAGCCCCGGGACGGATAGCTCCTATAATTCACCCCTCCACTTT

v_gene: TRBV5-1
d_gene: .
j_gene: TRBJ1-4
abundance: many
CDR3aa: CASSPVRDEKLFF
CDR3nt: TGCGCCAGCAGCCCCGTGAGGGATGAAAAACTGTTTTTT

v_gene: TRBV29-1
d_gene: TRBD1
j_gene: TRBJ2-2
abundance: few
CDR3aa: CSVSGGTGELFF
CDR3nt: TGCAGCGTCTCAGGGGGCACCGGGGAGCTGTTTTTT

v_gene: TRBV9
d_gene: .
j_gene: TRBJ1-1
abundance: few
CDR3aa: CASSPTDRDLEAFF
CDR3nt: TGTGCCAGCAGCCCGACGGACAGAGACCTTGAAGCTTTCTTT

v_gene: TRBV20-1
d_gene: TRBD2
j_gene: TRBJ2-1
abundance: many
CDR3aa: CSAMKLAGTYNEQFF
CDR3nt: TGCAGTGCTATGAAGCTAGCGGGGACCTACAATGAGCAGTTCTTC

v_gene: TRBV6-2/TRBV6-3
d_gene: TRBD1
j_gene: TRBJ1-4
abundance: .
CDR3aa: CASSYWGQGNEKLFF
CDR3nt: TGTGCCAGCAGTTACTGGGGACAGGGGAATGAAAAACTGTTTTTT

v_gene: TRBV14
d_gene: .
j_gene: TRBJ2-1
abundance: many
CDR3aa: CASSQIVGGTEQFF
CDR3nt: TGTGCCAGCAGCCAGATAGTTGGGGGAACTGAGCAGTTCTTC

v_gene: TRBV19
d_gene: .
j_gene: TRBJ2-7
abundance: .
CDR3aa: CASTPRLGAYEQYF
CDR3nt: TGTGCCAGTACCCCTCGGCTAGGGGCCTACGAGCAGTACTTC

v_gene: TRBV6-2/TRBV6-3
d_gene: TRBD1
j_gene: TRBJ2-1
abundance: few
CDR3aa: CATSTGGEQFF
CDR3nt: TGTGCCACCTCGACAGGGGGTGAGCAGTTCTTC

v_gene: TRBV9
d_gene: .
j_gene: TRBJ2-1
abundance: few
CDR3aa: CASSGTGRPYNEQFF
CDR3nt: TGTGCCAGCAGTGGAACAGGGAGACCCTACAATGAGCAGTTCTTC

v_gene: TRBV14
d_gene: TRBD1
j_gene: TRBJ2-3
abundance: few
CDR3aa: CASSPRQGTTQYF
CDR3nt: TGTGCCAGCAGCCCCCGACAGGGGACTACGCAGTATTTT